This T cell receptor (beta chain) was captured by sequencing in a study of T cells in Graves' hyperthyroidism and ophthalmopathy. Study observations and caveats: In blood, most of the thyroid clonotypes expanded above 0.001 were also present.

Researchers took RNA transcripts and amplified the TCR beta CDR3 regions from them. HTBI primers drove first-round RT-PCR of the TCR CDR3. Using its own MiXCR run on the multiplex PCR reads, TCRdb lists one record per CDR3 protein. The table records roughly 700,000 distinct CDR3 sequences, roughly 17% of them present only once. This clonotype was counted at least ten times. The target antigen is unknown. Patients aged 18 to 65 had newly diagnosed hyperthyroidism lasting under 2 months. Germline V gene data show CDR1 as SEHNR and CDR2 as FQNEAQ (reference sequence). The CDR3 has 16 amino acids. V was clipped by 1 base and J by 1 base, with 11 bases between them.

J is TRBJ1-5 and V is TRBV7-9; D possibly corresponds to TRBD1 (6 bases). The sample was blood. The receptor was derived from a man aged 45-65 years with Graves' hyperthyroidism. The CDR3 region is CASSLGNTGSNQPQHF. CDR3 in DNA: TGTGCCAGCAGCTTAGGCAACACAGGGAGCAATCAGCCCCAGCATTTT.